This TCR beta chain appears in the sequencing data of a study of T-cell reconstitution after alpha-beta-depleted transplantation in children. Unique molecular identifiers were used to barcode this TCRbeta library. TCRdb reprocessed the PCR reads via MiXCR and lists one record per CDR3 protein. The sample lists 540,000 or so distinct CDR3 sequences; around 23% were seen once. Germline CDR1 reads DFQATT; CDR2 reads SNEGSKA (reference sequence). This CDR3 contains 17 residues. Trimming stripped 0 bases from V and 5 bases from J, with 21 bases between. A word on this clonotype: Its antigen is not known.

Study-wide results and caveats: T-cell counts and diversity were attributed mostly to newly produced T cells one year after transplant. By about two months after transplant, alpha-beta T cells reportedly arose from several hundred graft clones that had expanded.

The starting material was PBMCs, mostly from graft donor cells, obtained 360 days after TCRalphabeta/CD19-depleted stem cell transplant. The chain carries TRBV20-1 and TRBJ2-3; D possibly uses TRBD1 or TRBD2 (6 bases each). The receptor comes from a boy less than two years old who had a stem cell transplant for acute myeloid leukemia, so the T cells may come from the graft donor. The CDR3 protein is CSARDSSGGHVGDTQYF. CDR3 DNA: TGCAGTGCTAGAGATTCTTCCGGGGGCCACGTAGGAGATACGCAGTATTTT.